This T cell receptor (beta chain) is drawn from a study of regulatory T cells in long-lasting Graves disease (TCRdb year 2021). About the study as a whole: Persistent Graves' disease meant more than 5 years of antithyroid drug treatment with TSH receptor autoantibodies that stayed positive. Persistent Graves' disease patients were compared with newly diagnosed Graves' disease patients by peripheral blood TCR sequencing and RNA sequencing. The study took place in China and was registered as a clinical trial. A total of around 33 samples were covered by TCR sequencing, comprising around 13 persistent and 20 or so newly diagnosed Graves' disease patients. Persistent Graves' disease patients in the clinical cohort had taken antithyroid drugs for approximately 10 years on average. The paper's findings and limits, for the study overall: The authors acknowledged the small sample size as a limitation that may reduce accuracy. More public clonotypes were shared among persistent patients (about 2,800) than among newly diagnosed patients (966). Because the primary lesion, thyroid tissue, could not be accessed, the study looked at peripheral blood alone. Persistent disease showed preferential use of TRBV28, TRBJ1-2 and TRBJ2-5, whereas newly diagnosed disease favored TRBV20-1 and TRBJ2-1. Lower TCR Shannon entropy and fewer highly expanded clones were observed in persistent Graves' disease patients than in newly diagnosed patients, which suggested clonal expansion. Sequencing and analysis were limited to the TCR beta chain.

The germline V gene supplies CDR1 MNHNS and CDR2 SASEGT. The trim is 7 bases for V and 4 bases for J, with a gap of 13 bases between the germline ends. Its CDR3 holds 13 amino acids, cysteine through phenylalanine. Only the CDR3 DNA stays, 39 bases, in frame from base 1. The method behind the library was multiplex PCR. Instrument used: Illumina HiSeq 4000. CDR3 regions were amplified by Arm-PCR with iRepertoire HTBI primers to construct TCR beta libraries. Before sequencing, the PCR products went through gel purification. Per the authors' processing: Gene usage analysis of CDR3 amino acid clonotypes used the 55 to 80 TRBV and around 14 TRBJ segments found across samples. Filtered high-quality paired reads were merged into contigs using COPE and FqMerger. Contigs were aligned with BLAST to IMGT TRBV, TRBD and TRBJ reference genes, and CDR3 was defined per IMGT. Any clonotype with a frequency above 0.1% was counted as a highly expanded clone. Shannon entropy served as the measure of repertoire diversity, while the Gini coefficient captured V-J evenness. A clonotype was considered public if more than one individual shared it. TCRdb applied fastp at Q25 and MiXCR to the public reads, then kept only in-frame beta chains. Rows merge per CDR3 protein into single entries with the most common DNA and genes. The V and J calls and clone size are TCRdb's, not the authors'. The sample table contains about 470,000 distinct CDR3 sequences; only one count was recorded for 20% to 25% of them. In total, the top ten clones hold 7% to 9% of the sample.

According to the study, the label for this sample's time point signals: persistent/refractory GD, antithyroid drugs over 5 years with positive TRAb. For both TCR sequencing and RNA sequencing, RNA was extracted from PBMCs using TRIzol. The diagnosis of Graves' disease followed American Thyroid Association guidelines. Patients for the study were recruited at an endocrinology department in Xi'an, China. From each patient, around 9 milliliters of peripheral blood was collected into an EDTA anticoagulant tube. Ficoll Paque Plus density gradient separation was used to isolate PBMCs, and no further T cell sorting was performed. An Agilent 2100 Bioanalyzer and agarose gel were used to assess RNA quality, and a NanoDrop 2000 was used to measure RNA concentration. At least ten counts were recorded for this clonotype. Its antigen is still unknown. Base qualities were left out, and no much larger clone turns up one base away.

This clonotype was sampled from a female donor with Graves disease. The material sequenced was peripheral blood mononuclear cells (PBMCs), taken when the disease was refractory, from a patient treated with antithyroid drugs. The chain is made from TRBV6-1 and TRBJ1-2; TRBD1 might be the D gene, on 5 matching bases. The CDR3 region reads CASKPGTFYGYTF. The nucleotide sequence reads TGTGCCAGCAAGCCCGGGACTTTCTATGGCTACACCTTC.